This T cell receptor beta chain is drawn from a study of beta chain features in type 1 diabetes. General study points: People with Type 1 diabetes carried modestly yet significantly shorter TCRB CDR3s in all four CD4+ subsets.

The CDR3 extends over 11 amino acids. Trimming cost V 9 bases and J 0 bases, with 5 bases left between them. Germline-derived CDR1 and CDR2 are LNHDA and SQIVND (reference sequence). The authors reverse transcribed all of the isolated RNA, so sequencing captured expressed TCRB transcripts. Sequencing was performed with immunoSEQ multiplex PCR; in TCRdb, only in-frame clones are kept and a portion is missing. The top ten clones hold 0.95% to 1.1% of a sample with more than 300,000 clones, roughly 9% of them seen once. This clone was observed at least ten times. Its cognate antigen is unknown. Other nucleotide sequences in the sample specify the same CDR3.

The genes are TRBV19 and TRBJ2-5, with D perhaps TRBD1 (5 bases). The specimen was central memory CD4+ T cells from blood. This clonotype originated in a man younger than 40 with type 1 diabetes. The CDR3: CASRDQETQYF. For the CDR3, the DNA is TGTGCCAGCAGGGACCAAGAGACCCAGTACTTC.